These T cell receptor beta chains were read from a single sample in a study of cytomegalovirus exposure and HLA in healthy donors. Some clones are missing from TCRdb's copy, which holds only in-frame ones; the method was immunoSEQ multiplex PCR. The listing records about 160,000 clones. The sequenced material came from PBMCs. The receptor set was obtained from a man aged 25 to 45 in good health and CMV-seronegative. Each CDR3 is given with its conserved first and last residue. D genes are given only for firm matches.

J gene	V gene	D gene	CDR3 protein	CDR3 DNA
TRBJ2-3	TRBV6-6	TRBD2	CATSGTSGGDTQYF	TGTGCCACCTCTGGGACTAGCGGAGGCGATACGCAGTATTTT
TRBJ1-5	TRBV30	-	CAWSVQVNQPQHF	TGTGCCTGGAGTGTCCAGGTCAATCAGCCCCAGCATTTT
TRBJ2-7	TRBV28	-	CASSLGWGGGSYEQYF	TGTGCCAGCAGTCTTGGGTGGGGTGGAGGCTCCTACGAGCAGTACTTC
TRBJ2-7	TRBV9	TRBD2	CASSPGGASGIYEQYF	TGTGCCAGCAGCCCGGGGGGGGCTAGCGGGATCTACGAGCAGTACTTC
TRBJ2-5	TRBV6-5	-	CASSYSRQIQETQYF	TGTGCCAGCAGTTACTCCAGGCAGATCCAAGAGACCCAGTACTTC
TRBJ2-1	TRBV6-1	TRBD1	CASKPWDRPGQFF	TGTGCCAGCAAACCTTGGGACAGGCCAGGGCAGTTCTTC
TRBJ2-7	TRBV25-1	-	CASSESLAFSYEQYF	TGTGCCAGCAGTGAATCCCTAGCGTTCTCCTACGAGCAGTACTTC
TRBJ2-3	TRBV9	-	CASSVDGGSRDTQYF	TGTGCCAGCAGCGTAGATGGCGGATCCAGAGATACGCAGTATTTT
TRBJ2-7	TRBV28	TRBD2	CASSLSGESYEQYF	TGTGCCAGCAGCCTTAGCGGGGAAAGCTACGAGCAGTACTTC
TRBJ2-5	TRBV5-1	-	CASTSLEVETQYF	TGCGCCAGCACCTCCTTGGAGGTGGAGACCCAGTACTTC
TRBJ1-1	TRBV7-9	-	CASSSGETEAFF	TGTGCCAGCAGCTCGGGGGAGACTGAAGCTTTCTTT
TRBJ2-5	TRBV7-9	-	CASSTIDTETQYF	TGTGCCAGCAGCACAATAGACACAGAGACCCAGTACTTC
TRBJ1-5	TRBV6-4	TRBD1	CASSVDDRAYQPQHF	TGTGCCAGCAGTGTGGATGACAGGGCTTATCAGCCCCAGCATTTT
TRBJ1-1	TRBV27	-	CASSLGGRGTNTEAFF	TGTGCCAGCAGTTTGGGCGGGAGAGGTACGAACACTGAAGCTTTCTTT
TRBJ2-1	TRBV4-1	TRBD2	CASSLSGMYNEQFF	TGCGCCAGCAGCCTTAGCGGGATGTACAATGAGCAGTTCTTC
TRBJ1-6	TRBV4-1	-	CASSQDGAGDPYNSPLHF	TGCGCCAGCAGCCAAGACGGGGCAGGGGACCCCTATAATTCACCCCTCCACTTT
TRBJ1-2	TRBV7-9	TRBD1	CASSWDRRHGYTF	TGTGCCAGCAGCTGGGACAGACGGCATGGCTACACCTTC
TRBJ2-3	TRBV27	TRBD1	CASSLRGQGTQYF	TGTGCCAGCAGTTTAAGGGGGCAGGGTACGCAGTATTTT
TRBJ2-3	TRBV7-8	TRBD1	CASSHRDRFPTDTQYF	TGTGCCAGCAGCCACCGGGACAGGTTTCCCACAGATACGCAGTATTTT
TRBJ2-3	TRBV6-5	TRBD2	CASSSRTSGKTDTQYF	TGTGCCAGCAGTTCCCGGACTAGCGGAAAGACAGATACGCAGTATTTT
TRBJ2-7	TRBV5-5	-	CASSFLGLHFYEQYF	TGTGCCAGCAGCTTTTTGGGACTCCATTTCTACGAGCAGTACTTC
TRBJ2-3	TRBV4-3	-	CASSQELRTDTQYF	TGCGCCAGCAGCCAAGAGCTTAGAACAGATACGCAGTATTTT
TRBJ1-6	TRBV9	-	CASSVEAWSNSPLHF	TGTGCCAGCAGCGTAGAAGCTTGGAGTAATTCACCCCTCCACTTT
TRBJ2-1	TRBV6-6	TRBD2	CASSGSGGSKEQFF	TGTGCCAGCAGTGGCTCGGGCGGGAGTAAAGAGCAGTTCTTC
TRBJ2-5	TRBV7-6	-	CASSSTIRNPTPGLETQYF	TGTGCCAGCAGCTCGACCATACGGAATCCTACCCCAGGGCTAGAGACCCAGTACTTC
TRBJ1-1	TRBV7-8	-	CASSKGAVEAFF	TGTGCCAGCAGCAAAGGGGCAGTTGAAGCTTTCTTT
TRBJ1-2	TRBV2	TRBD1	CASSGDSPYGYTF	TGTGCCAGCAGTGGGGACAGTCCCTATGGCTACACCTTC
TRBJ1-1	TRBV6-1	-	CASSRGWVTEAFF	TGTGCCAGCAGTAGGGGGTGGGTCACTGAAGCTTTCTTT
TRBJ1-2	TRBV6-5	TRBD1	CASSAAGTGGDGYTF	TGTGCCAGCAGTGCCGCCGGGACAGGGGGAGATGGCTACACCTTC
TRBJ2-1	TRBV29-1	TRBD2	CSVEGDSSGGYNEQFF	TGCAGCGTTGAAGGGGACTCTAGCGGGGGCTACAATGAGCAGTTCTTC
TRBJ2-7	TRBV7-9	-	CASSRGSMTYEQHF	TGTGCCAGCAGCCGGGGGTCTATGACCTACGAGCAGCACTTC
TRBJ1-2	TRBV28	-	CASSFPGEVRGYTF	TGTGCCAGCAGTTTTCCAGGGGAAGTACGAGGCTACACCTTC
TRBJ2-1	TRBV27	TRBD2	CASRGLSGKYYNEQFF	TGTGCCAGCAGGGGTTTAAGCGGGAAATATTACAATGAGCAGTTCTTC
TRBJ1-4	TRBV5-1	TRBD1	CASSFNRGSEKLFF	TGCGCCAGCAGCTTCAACAGGGGGAGCGAAAAACTGTTTTTT
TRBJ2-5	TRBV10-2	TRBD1	CASGPGQGKQYF	TGCGCCAGCGGTCCGGGACAGGGCAAGCAGTACTTC
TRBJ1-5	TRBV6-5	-	CASRPTGNQPQHF	TGTGCCAGCAGGCCGACGGGGAATCAGCCCCAGCATTTT
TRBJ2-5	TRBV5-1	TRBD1	CASSSNRGRGETQYF	TGCGCCAGCAGCTCAAACAGGGGGCGGGGAGAGACCCAGTACTTC
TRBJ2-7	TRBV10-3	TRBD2	CAISKSLGLAGGRSSYEQYF	TGTGCCATCAGTAAGTCGTTGGGTCTAGCGGGAGGACGGAGCTCCTACGAGCAGTACTTC
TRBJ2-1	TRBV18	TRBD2	CASSITSGLSSYNEQFF	TGTGCCAGCTCAATCACTAGCGGCCTTAGCTCCTACAATGAGCAGTTCTTC
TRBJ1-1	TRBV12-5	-	CASSPWTENTEAFF	TGTGCTAGTAGCCCCTGGACAGAGAACACTGAAGCTTTCTTT
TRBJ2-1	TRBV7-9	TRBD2	CASSFGGSSHEQFF	TGTGCCAGCAGCTTTGGCGGGAGTTCACATGAGCAGTTCTTC
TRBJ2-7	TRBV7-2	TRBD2	CASSLLAGGYYEQYF	TGTGCCAGCAGCTTACTAGCGGGAGGATACTACGAGCAGTACTTC
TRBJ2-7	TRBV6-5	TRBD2	CASSYSAGGWYEQYF	TGTGCCAGCAGTTACTCTGCGGGAGGATGGTACGAGCAGTACTTC
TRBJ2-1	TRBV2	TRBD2	CASSDPAGERDEQFF	TGTGCCAGCAGTGATCCAGCGGGAGAACGTGATGAGCAGTTCTTC
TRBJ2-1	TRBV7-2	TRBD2	CASSLTSGRENEQFF	TGTGCCAGCAGCTTGACTAGCGGGAGGGAGAATGAGCAGTTCTTC
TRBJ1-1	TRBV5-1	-	CASSVDRPNTEAFF	TGCGCCAGCAGCGTCGACAGACCGAACACTGAAGCTTTCTTT
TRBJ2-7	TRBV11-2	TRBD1	CASSFWGQGLLGEQYF	TGTGCCAGCAGCTTTTGGGGACAGGGGCTTTTGGGGGAGCAGTACTTC
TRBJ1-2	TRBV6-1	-	CASSEVGVGYTF	TGTGCCAGCAGTGAAGTAGGGGTCGGCTACACCTTC
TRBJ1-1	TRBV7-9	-	CASSPGGAGWAEAFF	TGTGCCAGCAGCCCCGGGGGTGCAGGGTGGGCTGAAGCTTTCTTT
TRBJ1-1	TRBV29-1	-	CSVEKEEMTEAFF	TGCAGCGTTGAAAAGGAGGAGATGACTGAAGCTTTCTTT
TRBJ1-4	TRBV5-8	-	CASSLYRGAREKLFF	TGTGCCAGCAGCTTGTATCGGGGGGCGCGGGAAAAACTGTTTTTT
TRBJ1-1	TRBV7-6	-	CASSPGIYTEAFF	TGTGCCAGCAGCCCAGGGATTTACACTGAAGCTTTCTTT
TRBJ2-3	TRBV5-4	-	CASSLFKDTQYF	TGTGCCAGCAGCTTGTTTAAAGATACGCAGTATTTT
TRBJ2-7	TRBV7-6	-	CASSSRLDSYEQYF	TGTGCCAGCAGCTCCCGACTGGATTCCTACGAGCAGTACTTC
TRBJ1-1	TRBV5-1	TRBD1	CASSDLTGDNTEAFF	TGCGCCAGCAGCGACCTGACAGGGGATAACACTGAAGCTTTCTTT
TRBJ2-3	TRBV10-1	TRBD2	CASSDGRVTDTQYF	TGCGCCAGCAGCGACGGGAGGGTGACAGATACGCAGTATTTT
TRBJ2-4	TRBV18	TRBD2	CASSPREGGNIQYF	TGTGCCAGCTCCCCGAGGGAGGGCGGAAACATTCAGTACTTC
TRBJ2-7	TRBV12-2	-	CASRYTRAGGSEQYF	TGTGCAAGTCGCTACACAAGAGCGGGAGGCAGCGAGCAGTACTTC